A single sample is the source of the 15 T cell receptor beta chains below, sequenced in a study of cytomegalovirus exposure and HLA in healthy donors listed by TCRdb under 2017. The library was prepared using the immunoSEQ multiplex PCR assay. For the multiplex PCR, a mixture combining 60 forward primers for TCR Vbeta segments and 13 reverse primers for TCR Jbeta segments was used. Held by TCRdb, this immuneACCESS table contains in-frame sequences only and omits some clones. Under half of the omission traces to an unresolved V gene where checked; the cause of the rest is unknown. Within this sample are approximately 100,000 clones, with roughly 78% of them counted one time only. The leading ten clones occupy 3% to 3.5% of the sample. The sequencing sample was made of PBMCs. These receptors originate from a woman aged 40 to 50 in good health and CMV-seronegative.

The genes are TRBV4-3 and TRBJ1-1; D is uncertain. Looked up from germline, CDR1 is LGHNA and CDR2 is YSLEER. Between the trimmed V and J ends, which lost 0 bases and 5 bases, there was a span of 7 bases. The CDR3 is 13 residues long. The CDR3 protein is CASSQDRGTEAFF. CDR3 DNA sequence: TGCGCCAGCAGCCAAGATCGCGGTACTGAAGCTTTCTTT.

CDR3: CASSLGALQGAWGYTF. The CDR3 nucleotides read TGTGCCAGCAGCTTGGGAGCCCTGCAGGGGGCTTGGGGCTACACCTTC. The chain has TRBV5-4 and TRBJ1-2, with 8 bases identical to TRBD1. The CDR3 is made up of 16 amino acids. In germline, CDR1 is SGHNT, CDR2 YYREEE (reference sequence). Trimming cost V 0 bases and J 8 bases; bases outside gene matches: 12.

The rearrangement joins TRBV14 to TRBJ1-1; no reliable D call. This CDR3 comprises 14 residues. V shed 0 bases and J shed 3 bases, with 8 bases lying between them. Germline V gene sequence: CDR1 SGHDN, CDR2 FVKESK. The CDR3 is CASSQDRGDTEAFF. CDR3 bases: TGTGCCAGCAGCCAAGATCGCGGGGACACTGAAGCTTTCTTT.

The chain uses TRBV2 and TRBJ2-1; 7 nucleotides match TRBD2. CDR3 size: 14 residues. V lost 7 bases to trimming and J lost 10 bases; unmatched junction nucleotides: 13. In germline, CDR1 is SNHLY, CDR2 FYNNEI. CDR3 loop: CASIAQRGGAEQFF. CDR3 bases: TGTGCCAGCATCGCCCAACGGGGAGGGGCAGAGCAGTTCTTC.

The chain joins TRBV27 to TRBJ2-5; 9 nucleotides align to TRBD2. Germline V gives CDR1 MNHEY, CDR2 SMNVEV (reference sequence). V was pared by 3 bases and J by 4 bases, with 9 bases of the junction left unmatched. The CDR3 totals 16 residues. The CDR3 loop is CASSLSLAGRGETQYF. Here the CDR3 DNA reads TGTGCCAGCAGTTTGTCGCTAGCGGGAAGGGGAGAGACCCAGTACTTC.

The V gene is TRBV7-8, the J gene TRBJ1-6; no firm D call. The CDR3 length is 15 residues. V was pared by 5 bases and J by 7 bases, with 15 bases between. Looked up from germline, CDR1 is SGHVS and CDR2 is FQNEAQ. The CDR3 loop reads CASSLSSLTNSPLHF. The DNA for the CDR3 is TGTGCCAGCAGCCTCAGTAGCCTAACCAATTCACCCCTCCACTTT.

As for this clone: One end of the junction does not line up with germline, which may come from a read error. The chain combines TRBV7-9 with TRBJ2-1; D is unclear. Germline CDR1 reads SEHNR; CDR2 reads FQNEAQ (reference sequence). This CDR3 region has 12 residues. The CDR3 bases are TGTTCCAGCACCCGCCCCCAGAATGAGCAGTTCTTC. As protein: CSSTRPQNEQFF.

The chain couples TRBV29-1 to TRBJ2-1; 9 bases are a match to TRBD2. CDR3 size: 16 residues. Trimming removed 5 bases from V and 6 bases from J; junction bases left unmatched: 14. The germline CDR1 and CDR2 sequences are SQVTM and ANQGSEA. CDR3 protein: CSVLAGSTPTTNEQFF. The CDR3 coding sequence is TGCAGCGTTCTAGCGGGGTCTACCCCCACCACCAATGAGCAGTTCTTC.

This clone was detected once. This chain links TRBV9 with TRBJ1-1; D is perhaps TRBD1 (5 bases). Germline values: CDR1 SGDLS, CDR2 YYNGEE. Trimming stripped 4 bases from V and 2 bases from J, with 15 bases between. The CDR3 extends over 15 amino acids. CDR3 region: CASSQKAGGNTEAFF. In DNA, the CDR3 is TGTGCCAGCAGCCAAAAGGCGGGGGGAAACACTGAAGCTTTCTTT. The entire variable domain, with the rest obtained from reference TRBV9 and TRBJ1-1, is as follows: DSGVTQTPKHLITATGQRVTLRCSPRSGDLSVYWYQQSLDQGLQFLIQYYNGEERAKGNILERFSAQQFPDLHSELNLSSLELGDSALYFCASSQKAGGNTEAFFGQGTRLTVV.

This chain joins TRBV19 and TRBJ2-2; maybe TRBD2 (5 bases). The CDR3 runs 14 residues. The V end lost 8 bases, the J end lost 3 bases, and 13 bases lay between the germline ends. Germline lookup yields CDR1 LNHDA and CDR2 SQIVND (reference sequence). The CDR3 is CASCSRGYTGELFF. Here the CDR3 DNA reads TGTGCCAGTTGCAGCCGAGGGTACACCGGGGAGCTGTTTTTT.

The rearrangement joins TRBV19 to TRBJ1-4, with a weak D call TRBD1 (6 bases). The ends were cut back, 5 bases at V and 7 bases at J, with 14 bases in the middle. Germline CDR1 reads LNHDA; CDR2 reads SQIVND (reference sequence). The CDR3 is 14 residues long. As DNA, the CDR3 is TGTGCCAGTAGTTCCGGGACACAATCTGAAAAACTGTTTTTT. Its translation is CASSSGTQSEKLFF.

V is TRBV19 and J is TRBJ1-5; 7 nucleotides align to TRBD1. The CDR3 contains 15 residues. CDR1 LNHDA and CDR2 SQIVND come from the germline V gene (reference sequence). The junction had 5 bases not matched to a gene; V was cut back by 6 bases and J by 0 bases. CDR3 protein: CASRGTANSNQPQHF. Here the CDR3 DNA reads TGTGCCAGTAGGGGGACAGCTAATAGCAATCAGCCCCAGCATTTT. Full variable domain (outside the CDR3, taken from reference TRBV19 and TRBJ1-5): DGGITQSPKYLFRKEGQNVTLSCEQNLNHDAMYWYRQDPGQGLRLIYYSQIVNDFQKGDIAEGYSVSREKKESFPLTVTSAQKNPTAFYLCASRGTANSNQPQHFGDGTRLSIL.

The V gene is TRBV27, the J gene TRBJ2-2, with 7 bases identical to TRBD1. V lost 0 bases to trimming and J lost 2 bases; unmatched junction nucleotides: 3. CDR3 length equals 16 residues. Germline values: CDR1 MNHEY, CDR2 SMNVEV (reference sequence). The CDR3 bases are TGTGCCAGCAGTTTATCCGGGACAGCAAACACCGGGGAGCTGTTTTTT. Residues: CASSLSGTANTGELFF.

The V and J genes are TRBV2 and TRBJ2-7; TRBD1 agrees at 7 bases. The CDR3 has 13 residues. Unmatched junction bases numbered 12, after V lost 10 bases and J lost 6 bases. CDR1 is SNHLY and CDR2 is FYNNEI in the germline V gene. The CDR3 sequence is CATADRSQFEQYF. CDR3 nucleotide sequence: TGTGCCACCGCGGACAGGTCTCAGTTCGAGCAGTACTTC.

V and J are TRBV28 and TRBJ1-1; D is perhaps TRBD1 (5 bases). Trimming shortened V by 10 bases and J by 2 bases, and 17 bases separated the two germline ends. Germline loops: CDR1 MDHEN, CDR2 SYDVKM. The CDR3 runs to 14 residues. The CDR3 loop reads CATGVGSFNTEAFF. Written as DNA, the CDR3 is TGTGCCACGGGGGTCGGGAGTTTCAACACTGAAGCTTTCTTT.